This TCR beta chain came from a study of blood T cell repertoires in COVID-19. Study context: Samples taken during acute and convalescent COVID-19 were collected in the United States, Italy and Spain. Sample material is recorded as cDNA or gDNA derived from T cells, B-cell-depleted T cells, or PBMCs.

In the study's own analysis: Amplified reference gene primers provided the basis for estimating nucleated cell counts. Assay: immunoSEQ multiplex PCR; the TCRdb copy retains only in-frame clones and omits some. That table supplies the V and J calls and clone size; D and trimming were determined from the DNA. Of about 220,000 clones in the sample, approximately 81% were seen once. Only one count was recorded for this clone. This CDR3 is also generated by other DNA sequences in the sample. The CDR3 is 13 amino acids. CDR1 is KGHSH and CDR2 is LQKENI in the germline V gene. V shed 1 base and J shed 5 bases, with 6 bases lying between them.

The origin of this receptor is a man aged 25 to 40 with active or convalescent COVID-19. The material sequenced was peripheral blood. The chain carries TRBV18 and TRBJ1-5; D is possibly TRBD1 (6 bases). The CDR3 DNA is TGTGCCAGCTCACCACAGGGGGATCAGCCCCAGCATTTT. It yields the protein CASSPQGDQPQHF.